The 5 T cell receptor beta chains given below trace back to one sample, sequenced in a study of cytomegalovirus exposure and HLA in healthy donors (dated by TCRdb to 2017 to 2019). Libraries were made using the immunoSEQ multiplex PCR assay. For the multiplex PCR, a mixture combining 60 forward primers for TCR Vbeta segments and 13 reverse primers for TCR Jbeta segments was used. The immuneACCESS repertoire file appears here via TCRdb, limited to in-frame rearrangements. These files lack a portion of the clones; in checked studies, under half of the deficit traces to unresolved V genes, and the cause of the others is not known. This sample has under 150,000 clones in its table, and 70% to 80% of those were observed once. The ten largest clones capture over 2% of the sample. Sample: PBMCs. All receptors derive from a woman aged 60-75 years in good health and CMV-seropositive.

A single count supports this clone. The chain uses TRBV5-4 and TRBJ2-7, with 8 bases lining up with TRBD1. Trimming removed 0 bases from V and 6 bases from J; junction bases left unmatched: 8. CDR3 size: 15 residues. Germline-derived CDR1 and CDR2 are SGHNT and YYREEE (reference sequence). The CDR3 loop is CASSLDPGGSREQYF. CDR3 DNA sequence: TGTGCCAGCAGCTTGGACCCAGGGGGCTCACGCGAGCAGTACTTC.

This CDR3 is CASSPRLAGALETQYF. The CDR3 DNA reads TGTGCCAGCAGCCCCCGACTAGCGGGGGCTCTGGAGACCCAGTACTTC. The V call is TRBV11-2, the J call TRBJ2-5; 12 nucleotides match TRBD2. With V trimmed by 5 bases and J by 5 bases, 9 bases remained unmatched. From germline, CDR1 is SGHAT and CDR2 FQNNGV. The length of the CDR3 is 16 residues.

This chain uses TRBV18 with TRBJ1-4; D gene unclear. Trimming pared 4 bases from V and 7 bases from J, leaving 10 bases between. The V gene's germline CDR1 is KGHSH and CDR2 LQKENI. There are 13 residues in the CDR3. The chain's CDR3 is CASSQSGREKLFF. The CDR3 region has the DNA TGTGCCAGCTCACAAAGTGGGCGTGAAAAACTGTTTTTT. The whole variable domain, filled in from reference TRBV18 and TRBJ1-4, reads NAGVMQNPRHLVRRRGQEARLRCSPMKGHSHVYWYRQLPEEGLKFMVYLQKENIIDESGMPKERFSAEFPKEGPSILRIQQVVRGDSAAYFCASSQSGREKLFFGSGTQLSVL.

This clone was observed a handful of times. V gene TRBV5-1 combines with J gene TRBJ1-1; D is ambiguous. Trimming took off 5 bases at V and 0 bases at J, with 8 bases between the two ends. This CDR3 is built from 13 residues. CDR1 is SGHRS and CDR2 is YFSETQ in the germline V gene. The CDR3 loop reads CASSKTMNTEAFF. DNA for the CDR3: TGCGCCAGCAGTAAGACTATGAACACTGAAGCTTTCTTT. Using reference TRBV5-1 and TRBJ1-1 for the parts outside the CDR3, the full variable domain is KAGVTQTPRYLIKTRGQQVTLSCSPISGHRSVSWYQQTPGQGLQFLFEYFSETQRNKGNFPGRFSGRQFSNSRSEMNVSTLELGDSALYLCASSKTMNTEAFFGQGTRLTVV.

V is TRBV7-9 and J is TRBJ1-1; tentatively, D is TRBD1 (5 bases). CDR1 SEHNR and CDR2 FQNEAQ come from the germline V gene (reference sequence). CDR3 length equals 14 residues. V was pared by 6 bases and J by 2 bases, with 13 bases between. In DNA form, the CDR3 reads TGTGCCAGCAGTCCGGACAAGGACAACACTGAAGCTTTCTTT. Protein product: CASSPDKDNTEAFF.